This T cell receptor beta chain was retrieved from a study of CD8+ T cells in alopecia areata (dated by TCRdb to the late 2010s). For context, the study as a whole: The treated patients, all with moderate-to-severe alopecia areata, were enrolled in an open-label pilot trial of oral tofacitinib given at 5 to 10 mg twice daily. Patients stayed on tofacitinib for 6 to 18 months and then had 6 months of follow-up off drug so that delayed response and recurrence could be assessed. Disease severity in treated patients was measured with the SALT score, which quantifies the percentage of affected scalp surface area. In both human patients and the C3H/HeJ mouse model, the study applied high-throughput TCRbeta sequencing to look at T cell clonal expansion in alopecia areata. On the human side, TCRbeta sequencing was run on scalp tissue and on sorted CD4+ and CD8+ peripheral blood T cells from healthy controls and from alopecia areata patients with either patchy or totalis/universalis disease. Tofacitinib-treated patients had biopsies at baseline and at 4 and 24 weeks of treatment, with a later scalp biopsy in several patients. Clonality in the scalp was compared among normal scalp (n=4), patchy alopecia areata scalp (n=8), and alopecia totalis/universalis scalp (n=8). RNA came from the PAXgene miRNA kit for fixed scalp, the miRNeasy kit for PBMCs, and the RNeasy kit for mouse skin. TCRbeta CDR3 regions were amplified by immunoSEQ multiplex PCR with 35 Vbeta forward and 13 Jbeta reverse primers.

As encoded in the germline V gene, CDR1 is SGHDT while CDR2 is YYEEEE. The CDR3 runs 13 amino acids, cysteine and phenylalanine included. The retained sequence is limited to the CDR3, 39 bases, with the frame set at the first base. Relative to germline, V is 4 bases shorter and J is 4 bases shorter, with 12 bases between their ends. The library was built by means of the immunoSEQ multiplex PCR assay. For TCR sequencing, RNA was extracted from every sample and reverse transcribed into cDNA to serve as template. SuperScript III was used to make first-strand cDNA, primed with a 2:1 mix of oligo-dT and random hexamers. Amplification bias was assessed with a synthetic immune receptor repertoire, and residual bias was removed computationally. From the authors' description of their analysis: Raw reads were preprocessed to remove errors, and CDR3 was defined by IMGT conventions from the conserved cysteine to phenylalanine. Clonality was calculated as 1 minus Shannon entropy normalized by log2 of the number of productive unique TCRs. Scalp TCRbeta sequences were cross-referenced with sorted blood CD4 and CD8 repertoires so that the CD4 or CD8 identity of scalp clones could be inferred. This immuneACCESS table, as held by TCRdb, lists in-frame sequences with V and J called but not all clones. Of the missing ones, under half trace to an unresolved V gene in checked studies; the others have no known cause. D and trimming were read from the DNA, whereas the V and J calls and clone size are those reported in that table. The sample table lists about 160,000 clones, around 71% of them with a count of one. The ten largest account for 0.91% of the sample.

To note about this clone: The antigen this receptor binds is unknown. Base qualities are not recorded, but no much larger clone differs from it by a single base.

The time point label, read with the paper, signifies: 4 weeks on oral tofacitinib. This specimen's treatment or condition label, per the study, means: oral pan-JAK inhibitor, 5-10 mg twice daily. Lesional scalp punch biopsies and peripheral blood were collected from alopecia areata patients. PBMCs were isolated by density centrifugation and stained for CD3, CD4 and CD8, after which CD4+ and CD8+ T cells were sorted on a FACSAria. Results the study describes overall, beyond this receptor: Scalp clonality and the number of expanded CD8+ clones among the top 100 scalp clones were significantly decreased by tofacitinib. Many expanded lesional clones were found to persist in scalp and blood during tofacitinib treatment, and relapse after treatment cessation may be partly explained by this persistence. Because the treated cohort was small and included a single nonresponder, larger studies are needed to assess links between baseline CD8+ expansion and response. Compared with normal scalp, lesional scalp, particularly in alopecia totalis/universalis, had higher clonality and more expanded CD8+ clones, which suggests antigenic drive. Unlike mouse skin, which is dominated by gammadelta T cells, normal human skin has resident alphabeta T cells that are also sequenced, and this complicates analysis of the scalp TCR repertoire. Shared TCR sequences between patients were less evident than in mice, which may be partly attributable to HLA diversity in the patient population.

This specimen was CD4+ T cells sorted from blood, taken at week 4, from a patient treated with tofacitinib. The sequence links TRBV5-6 to TRBJ2-7, with a tentative D call of TRBD1 or TRBD2, each matching 5 bases. The source of this sequence is a human donor with alopecia areata. The CDR3 loop reads CASSAVGVYEQYF. The bases are TGTGCCAGCAGCGCCGTGGGGGTTTACGAGCAGTACTTC.